This paragraph reports one T cell receptor (beta chain). This clonotype was observed a handful of times. The specificity of this receptor is unknown. No base qualities exist here, and no much larger clone lies one base off it. The library was obtained by 5' RACE. The sequencer listed for this sample is Illumina HiSeq 2500. The second PCR ran for about 6 to 11 cycles and used a J-beta primer mix along with a sample-barcoded 5' primer. A unique molecular identifier was introduced onto each TCR beta cDNA molecule by a template-switch 5' adaptor carrying 12 random nucleotides. Each sample yielded at least 3 million CDR3-containing paired-end reads. The Mint cDNA synthesis kit, primed by a TRBC-specific oligonucleotide, was used to synthesize first-strand cDNA from all RNA. After uracil-DNA glycosylase treatment, a first 18-cycle PCR used universal primers M1SS and BC2_uni_R on all cDNA. The paper's processing steps were these. For normalization, 1 million high-quality reads, each with a distinct molecular identifier, were randomly selected from each sample. Reads with shared molecular identifiers were discarded instead of being binned into consensus sequences. MiTCR, set to a Q25 quality threshold and the strictest error-elimination algorithm, was used for CDR3 identification, clonotype clustering and error correction. A nonparametric unseen species model with Euler transformation was used to estimate a lower bound on total TCR beta diversity. TCRdb ran its own pipeline on the public reads, namely fastp trimming at Q25 and MiXCR clone calling, and kept in-frame beta chains. Here each entry gathers all rows of one CDR3 protein and keeps the most common genes and DNA. The authors' filters were not applied to this entry. For this sample the table gives 1.4 million or so distinct CDR3 sequences, of which less than 45% were detected only once. The top ten constitute about 3.8% of the sample.

This specimen belongs to a study of blood T cells in healthy people across ages (dated by TCRdb to between 2014 and 2016). A note on the overall study: In model experiments, template switching captured roughly one uniquely barcoded TCR beta cDNA molecule for every two T cells. Using the same blood draw, the study looked at two additional independent replicas of 1 million unique cDNA reads for two donors, one aged 18 to 30 and the other aged 80 or older. Four age groups were formed from the donors: young (average around 15 years), middle-aged (approximately 39), aged (62) and long-lived (approximately 80). To avoid experimental bias, donors of different ages were spread randomly across the sequencing lanes. Age-related changes in TCR beta repertoire diversity were measured in the study by deep sequencing normalized with unique cDNA molecular identifiers.

V is pared back by 0 bases and J by 4 bases, with 13 bases lying between the germline termini. As encoded in the germline V gene, CDR1 is LGHNA while CDR2 is YNFKEQ. Measured from the cysteine to the phenylalanine, the CDR3 is 16 residues long. Of the read, only the CDR3 DNA is kept; its 48 bases are in frame from base 1. The roughly 39 donors, aged roughly 6 to 90 years, were systemically healthy Caucasian individuals from Russia. Each donor gave ten milliliters of peripheral blood, collected into EDTA-treated Vacutainer tubes. Ficoll-Paque density-gradient centrifugation was used to isolate PBMCs, with at least 6.5 million obtained per sample. Trizol reagent was used to extract total RNA from the PBMCs, yielding at least 5 micrograms per sample. The percentages of naive CD45RAhigh/CD27high T cells were determined by flow cytometry on a PBMC aliquot from every donor. Overall study outcomes, separate from this receptor: Conclusive comparison of naive and antigen-experienced compartments was prevented by the profiling of bulk unsorted PBMCs. Estimates of total diversity based on one million sequenced T cells were considered lower bounds and underestimates. Because donor CMV infection status was unknown, age-related changes in expanded clonotypes were potentially confounded. Observed TCR beta diversity per million T cells fell roughly linearly with age, and a significant reduction was already apparent by age about 36. Observed TCR beta diversity correlated strongly with the percentage of naive T cells measured by flow cytometry. Compared with the aged group, more naive CD4+ T cells, fewer expanded clones and increased TCR diversity were shown by the long-lived group, suggesting age selection.

Material: blood. This receptor was taken from a woman aged 18-35 years in good health. The rearrangement combines TRBV4-2 with TRBJ2-1; TRBD2 could be the D gene, as 6 bases match. The CDR3 region reads CASSQDWDSPYNEQFF. The sequenced DNA: TGTGCCAGCAGCCAAGATTGGGACTCTCCTTACAATGAGCAGTTCTTC.